This TCR beta chain was captured in a study of shared clonotypes between healthy human individuals. Study results and limitations: A handful of donors shared about 5% of their naive CD4 clonotypes.

The repertoire was sequenced with immunoSEQ multiplex PCR; TCRdb's copy has only in-frame clones and lacks some. The sample has around 1,100,000 clones, approximately 75% seen once; the top ten hold about 0.89%. Concerning this clone: Its antigen is unknown.

The CDR3 spans 14 residues. Germline V gives CDR1 SGHTA, CDR2 FQGTGA. Trimming took off 2 bases at V and 9 bases at J, with 16 bases between the two ends. The chain carries TRBV7-3 and TRBJ2-5; perhaps TRBD2 as D (5 bases). This receptor was identified in a young man in good health. Some clones in this sample may be carry-over from other donors' samples. The specimen sequenced was memory CD4+ T cells from PBMCs. The sample's subset: CD45RA-negative fraction. The CDR3, as DNA: TGTGCCAGCAGCTTAGGACCCCCCCCGGGGTCCCAGTACTTC. Translating gives CASSLGPPPGSQYF.